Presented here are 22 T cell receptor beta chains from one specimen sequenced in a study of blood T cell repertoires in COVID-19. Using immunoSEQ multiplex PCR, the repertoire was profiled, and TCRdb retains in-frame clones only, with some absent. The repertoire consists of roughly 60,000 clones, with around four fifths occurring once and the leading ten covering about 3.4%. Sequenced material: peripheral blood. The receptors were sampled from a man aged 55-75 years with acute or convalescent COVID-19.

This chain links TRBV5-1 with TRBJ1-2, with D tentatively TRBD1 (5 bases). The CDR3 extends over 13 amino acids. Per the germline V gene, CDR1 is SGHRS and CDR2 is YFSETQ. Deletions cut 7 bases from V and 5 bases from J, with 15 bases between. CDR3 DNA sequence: TGCGCCAGCGGGGGGGAGGATCGGTATGGCTACACCTTC. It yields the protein CASGGEDRYGYTF.

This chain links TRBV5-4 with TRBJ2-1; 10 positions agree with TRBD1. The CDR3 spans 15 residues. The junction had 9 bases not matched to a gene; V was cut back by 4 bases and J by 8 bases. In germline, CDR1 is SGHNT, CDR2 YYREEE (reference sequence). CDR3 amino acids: CASSQPGTGDDEQFF. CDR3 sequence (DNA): TGTGCCAGCAGCCAACCCGGGACAGGGGACGATGAGCAGTTCTTC.

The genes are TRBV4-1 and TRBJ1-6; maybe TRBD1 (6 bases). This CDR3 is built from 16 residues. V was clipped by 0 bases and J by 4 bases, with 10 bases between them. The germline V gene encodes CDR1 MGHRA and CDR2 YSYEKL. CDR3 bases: TGCGCCAGCAGCCAAGATCCCGGACAGTATAATTCACCCCTCCACTTT. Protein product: CASSQDPGQYNSPLHF.

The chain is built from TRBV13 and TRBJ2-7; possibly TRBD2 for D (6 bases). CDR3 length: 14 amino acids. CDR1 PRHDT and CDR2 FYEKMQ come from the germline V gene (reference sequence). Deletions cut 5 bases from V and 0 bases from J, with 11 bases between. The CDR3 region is CASSPGGSSYEQYF. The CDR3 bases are TGTGCCAGCAGCCCTGGGGGGAGCTCCTACGAGCAGTACTTC.

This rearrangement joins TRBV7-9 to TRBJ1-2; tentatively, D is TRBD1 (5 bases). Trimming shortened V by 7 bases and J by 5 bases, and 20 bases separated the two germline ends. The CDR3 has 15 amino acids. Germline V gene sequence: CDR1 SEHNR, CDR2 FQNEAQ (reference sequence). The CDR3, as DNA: TGTGCCAGCACCGGTGGTGGTGGTCGGGGGTATGGCTACACCTTC. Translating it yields CASTGGGGRGYGYTF.

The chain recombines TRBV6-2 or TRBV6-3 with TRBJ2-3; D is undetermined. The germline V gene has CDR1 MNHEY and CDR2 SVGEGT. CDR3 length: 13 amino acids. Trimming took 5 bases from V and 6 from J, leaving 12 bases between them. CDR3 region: CASSVRGSDTQYF. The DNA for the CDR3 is TGTGCCAGCAGTGTGCGCGGAAGCGATACGCAGTATTTT.

The CDR3: CASSYPQGISNQPQHF. CDR3 bases: TGTGCCAGCAGTTACCCACAGGGGATTAGCAATCAGCCCCAGCATTTT. The chain uses TRBV6-6 and TRBJ1-5; 7 bases agree with TRBD1. The V and J ends lost 2 bases and 0 bases, in that order; junction bases with no gene match: 4. The CDR3 is 16 residues long. The germline gives CDR1 MNHNY, CDR2 SVGAGI (reference sequence).

In DNA form, the CDR3 reads TGCGCCAGCAGCTTGCCGGGACAGGGGAACTATGGCTACACCTTC. Translating gives CASSLPGQGNYGYTF. This chain uses TRBV5-1 with TRBJ1-2, with 10 bases aligning to TRBD1. V shed 1 base, J shed 2 bases, and the junction held 2 bases outside the gene matches. The CDR3 covers 15 residues. CDR1 and CDR2 (germline): SGHRS, YFSETQ.

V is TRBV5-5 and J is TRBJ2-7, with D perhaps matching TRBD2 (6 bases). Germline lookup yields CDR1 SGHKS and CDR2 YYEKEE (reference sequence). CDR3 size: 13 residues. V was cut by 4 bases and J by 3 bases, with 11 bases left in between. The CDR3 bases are TGTGCCAGCAGCCGCCGGGGGTACTACGAGCAGTACTTC. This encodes CASSRRGYYEQYF.

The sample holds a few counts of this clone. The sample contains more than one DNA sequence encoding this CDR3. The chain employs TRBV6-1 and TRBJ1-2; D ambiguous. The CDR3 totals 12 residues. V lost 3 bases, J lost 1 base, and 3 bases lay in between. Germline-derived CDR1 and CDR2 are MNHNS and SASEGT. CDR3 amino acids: CASSDINYGYTF. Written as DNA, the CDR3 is TGTGCCAGCAGTGATATTAACTATGGCTACACCTTC.

The CDR3 here is CASSQDQAYYGYTF. The CDR3 coding sequence is TGTGCCAGCAGCCAAGATCAGGCTTACTATGGCTACACCTTC. The chain carries TRBV4-2 and TRBJ1-2, with unresolved D. V was trimmed by 0 bases and J by 3 bases, leaving 8 bases between them. The CDR3 consists of 14 residues. Germline values: CDR1 LGHNA, CDR2 YNFKEQ.

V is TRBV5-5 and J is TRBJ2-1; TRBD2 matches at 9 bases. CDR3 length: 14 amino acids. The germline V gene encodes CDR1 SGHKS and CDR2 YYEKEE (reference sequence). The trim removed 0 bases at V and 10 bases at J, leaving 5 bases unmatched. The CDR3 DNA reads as TGTGCCAGCAGCTTGGGCGGGGGGGCTTGGGAGCAGTTCTTC. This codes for CASSLGGGAWEQFF.

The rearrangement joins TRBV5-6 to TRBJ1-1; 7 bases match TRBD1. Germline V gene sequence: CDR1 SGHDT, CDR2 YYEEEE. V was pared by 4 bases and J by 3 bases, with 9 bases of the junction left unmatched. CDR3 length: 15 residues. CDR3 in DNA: TGTGCCAGCAGCAACGACAGGGCGGGGTACACTGAAGCTTTCTTT. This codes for CASSNDRAGYTEAFF.

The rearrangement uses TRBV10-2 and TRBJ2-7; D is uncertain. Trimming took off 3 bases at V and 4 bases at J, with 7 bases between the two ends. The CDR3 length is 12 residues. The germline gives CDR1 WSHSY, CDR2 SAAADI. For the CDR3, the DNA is TGCGCCAGCAGTGAATGGAGTTACGAGCAGTACTTC. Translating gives CASSEWSYEQYF.

CDR3 in amino acids: CASSVSPVPGNTIYF. CDR3 DNA: TGTGCCAGCAGCGTTAGTCCGGTCCCTGGAAACACCATATATTTT. This rearrangement joins TRBV9 to TRBJ1-3; no definite D call. Germline CDR1 reads SGDLS; CDR2 reads YYNGEE. The ends were cut back, 2 bases at V and 2 bases at J, with 11 bases in the middle. This CDR3 region has 15 residues.

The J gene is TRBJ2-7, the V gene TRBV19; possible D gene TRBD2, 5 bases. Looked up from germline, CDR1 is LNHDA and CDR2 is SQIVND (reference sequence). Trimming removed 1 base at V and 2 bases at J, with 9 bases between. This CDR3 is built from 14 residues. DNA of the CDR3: TGTGCCAGTAGTATAGGGTCCGGGGCCTACGAGCAGTACTTC. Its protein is CASSIGSGAYEQYF.

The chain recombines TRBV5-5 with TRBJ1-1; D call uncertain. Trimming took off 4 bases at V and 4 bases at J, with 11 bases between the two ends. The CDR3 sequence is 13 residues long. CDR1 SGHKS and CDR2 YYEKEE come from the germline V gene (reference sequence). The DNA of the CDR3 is TGTGCCAGCAGCCCGGAGGTGGGCACTGAAGCTTTCTTT. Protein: CASSPEVGTEAFF.

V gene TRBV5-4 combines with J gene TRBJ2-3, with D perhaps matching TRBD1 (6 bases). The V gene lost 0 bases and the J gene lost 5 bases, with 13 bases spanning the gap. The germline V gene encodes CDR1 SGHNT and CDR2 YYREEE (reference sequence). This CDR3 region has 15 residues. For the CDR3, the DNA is TGTGCCAGCAGCTTGGTTATGACAGGCCAAGATACGCAGTATTTT. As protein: CASSLVMTGQDTQYF.

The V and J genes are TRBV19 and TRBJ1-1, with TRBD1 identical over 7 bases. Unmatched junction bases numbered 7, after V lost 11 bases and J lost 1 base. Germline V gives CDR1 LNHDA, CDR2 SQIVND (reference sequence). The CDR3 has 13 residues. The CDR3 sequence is CAAKTGSNTEAFF. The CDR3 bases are TGTGCCGCCAAGACAGGGTCGAACACTGAAGCTTTCTTT.

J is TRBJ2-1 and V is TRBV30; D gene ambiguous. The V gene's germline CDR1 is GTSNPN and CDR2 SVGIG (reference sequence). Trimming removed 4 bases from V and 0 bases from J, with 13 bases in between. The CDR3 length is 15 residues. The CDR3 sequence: CAWNPTSSSYNEQFF. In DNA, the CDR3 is TGTGCCTGGAACCCGACATCAAGCTCCTACAATGAGCAGTTCTTC. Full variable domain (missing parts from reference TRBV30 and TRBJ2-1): SQTIHQWPATLVQPVGSPLSLECTVEGTSNPNLYWYRQAAGRGLQLLFYSVGIGQISSEVPQNLSASRPQDRQFILSSKKLLLSDSGFYLCAWNPTSSSYNEQFFGPGTRLTVL.

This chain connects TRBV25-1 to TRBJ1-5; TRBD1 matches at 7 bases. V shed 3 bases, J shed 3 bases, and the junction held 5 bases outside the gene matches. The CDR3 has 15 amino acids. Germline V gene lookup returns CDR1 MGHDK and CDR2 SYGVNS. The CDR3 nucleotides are TGTGCCAGCAGTGACCCAGGGGGGTTCAATCAGCCCCAGCATTTT. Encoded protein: CASSDPGGFNQPQHF.

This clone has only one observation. The CDR3 coding sequence is TGTGCCAGTAGTATGGTAGTAGCGGGGGGGCCGAATCAAGAGACCCAGTACTTC. Protein product: CASSMVVAGGPNQETQYF. V usage is TRBV19 and J usage is TRBJ2-5, with 11 bases lining up with TRBD2. The V gene's germline CDR1 is LNHDA and CDR2 SQIVND (reference sequence). The length of the CDR3 is 18 residues. The junction had 11 bases not matched to a gene; V was cut back by 3 bases and J by 2 bases.